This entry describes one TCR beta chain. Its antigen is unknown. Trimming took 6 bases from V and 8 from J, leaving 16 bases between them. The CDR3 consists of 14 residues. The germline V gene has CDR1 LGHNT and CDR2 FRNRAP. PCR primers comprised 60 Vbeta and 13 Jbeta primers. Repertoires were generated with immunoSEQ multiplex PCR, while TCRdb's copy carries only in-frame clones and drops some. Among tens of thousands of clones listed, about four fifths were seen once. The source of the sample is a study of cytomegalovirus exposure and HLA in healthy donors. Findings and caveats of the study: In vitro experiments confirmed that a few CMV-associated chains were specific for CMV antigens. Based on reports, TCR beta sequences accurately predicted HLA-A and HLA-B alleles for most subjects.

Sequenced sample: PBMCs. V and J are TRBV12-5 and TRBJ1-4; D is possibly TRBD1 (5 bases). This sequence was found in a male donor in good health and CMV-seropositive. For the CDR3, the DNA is TGTGCTAGTGGCATTGTGGCAGGGCGGGAAAAACTGTTTTTT. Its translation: CASGIVAGREKLFF.